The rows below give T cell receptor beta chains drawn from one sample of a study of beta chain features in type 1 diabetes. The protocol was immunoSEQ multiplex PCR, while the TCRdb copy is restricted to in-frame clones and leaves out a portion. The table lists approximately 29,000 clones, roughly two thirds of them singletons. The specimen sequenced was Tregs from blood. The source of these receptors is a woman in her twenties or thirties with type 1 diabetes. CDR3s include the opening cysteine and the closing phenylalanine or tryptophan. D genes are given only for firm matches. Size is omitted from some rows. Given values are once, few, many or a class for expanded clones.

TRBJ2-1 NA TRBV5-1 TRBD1 TGCGCCAGCAGCTCCGGACAGGCCAGCAATGAGCAGTTCTTC CASSSGQASNEQFF
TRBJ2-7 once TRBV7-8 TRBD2 TGTGCCAGCAGCTGGACTAGCGGGAGCTACGAGCAGTACTTC CASSWTSGSYEQYF
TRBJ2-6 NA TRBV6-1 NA TGTGCCAGCAGTGACAGGGCGGATGGGGCCAACGTCCTGACTTTC CASSDRADGANVLTF
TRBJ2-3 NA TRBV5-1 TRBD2 TGCGCCAGCAGCTTTAGCGGGAGGGGCACAGATACGCAGTATTTT CASSFSGRGTDTQYF
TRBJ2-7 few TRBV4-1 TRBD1 TGCGCCAGCAGCCAAACGAGACAGGGGGAGGACGAGCAGTACTTC CASSQTRQGEDEQYF
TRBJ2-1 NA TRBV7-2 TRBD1 TGTGCCAGCAGCTCAACAGGGGACAGGGGTGAGCAGTTCTTC CASSSTGDRGEQFF
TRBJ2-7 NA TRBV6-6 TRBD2 TGTGCCAGCAGGACGGGGGGGAACGAGCAGTACTTC CASRTGGNEQYF
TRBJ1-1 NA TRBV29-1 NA TGCAGCCCCCGGGGGGGGACGGCCACTGAAGCTTTCTTT CSPRGGTATEAFF
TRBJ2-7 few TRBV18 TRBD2 TGTGCCAGCTCACCCTCTCGCGGGGGTGGCTACGAGCAGTACTTC CASSPSRGGGYEQYF
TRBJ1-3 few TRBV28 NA TGTGCCAGCAGTTCCGAGGGATTTGGGTTGAACACCATATATTTT CASSSEGFGLNTIYF
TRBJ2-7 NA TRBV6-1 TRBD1 TGTGCCAGCAGTAAAGCCGCTACAGGGGCGTCCTACGAGCAGTACTTC CASSKAATGASYEQYF
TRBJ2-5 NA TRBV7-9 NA TGTGCCAGCACCATCTTAGGGGGGGAGGCGGAGACCCAGTACTTC CASTILGGEAETQYF
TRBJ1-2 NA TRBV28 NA TGTGCCAGCAGTCCAACCGGGTCTCGAGGCGGCTACACCTTC CASSPTGSRGGYTF
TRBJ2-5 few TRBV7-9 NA TGTGCCAGCAGCTCCGGACTTCGGAGTATGGAGACCCAGTACTTC CASSSGLRSMETQYF
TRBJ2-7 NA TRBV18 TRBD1 TGTGCCAGCTCACCGGGACAGGGGACGATCTACGAGCAGTACTTC CASSPGQGTIYEQYF
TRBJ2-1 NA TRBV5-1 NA TGCGCCAGCAGCTTAGGGGCCGGAGAGCAGTTCTTC CASSLGAGEQFF
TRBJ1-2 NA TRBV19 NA TGTGCCAGTAGTATTTCCAGGGTTAACTATGGCTACACCTTC CASSISRVNYGYTF
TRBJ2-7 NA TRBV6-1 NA TGTGCCAGCAGCCTCCTCGGGAGCTCGAGGGAGCAGTACTTC CASSLLGSSREQYF
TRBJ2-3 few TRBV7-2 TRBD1 TGTGCCAGCAGTCTACAGGGGAGCACAGATACGCAGTATTTT CASSLQGSTDTQYF
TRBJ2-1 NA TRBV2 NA TGTGCCAGCAGCCTTCGGGGACAAGGCTCCTACAATGAGCAGTTCTTC CASSLRGQGSYNEQFF
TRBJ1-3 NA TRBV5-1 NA TGCGCCAGCAGCTTACAGGGCGAGCGGGGCACCATATATTTT CASSLQGERGTIYF
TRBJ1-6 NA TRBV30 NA TGTGCCTGGAGTGTTTGGGAGTATAATTCACCCCTCCACTTT CAWSVWEYNSPLHF
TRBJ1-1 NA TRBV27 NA TGTGCCAGCAGTTTACGGGGGTCGAACACTGAAGCTTTCTTT CASSLRGSNTEAFF
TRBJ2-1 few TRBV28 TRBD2 TGTGCCAGCAGCCGGACTAGCGGGGGAACCAATGAGCAGTTCTTC CASSRTSGGTNEQFF
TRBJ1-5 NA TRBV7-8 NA TGTGCCAGCAGCTTAGAAAGTGTCGGACTTGGGAATCAGCCCCAGCATTTT CASSLESVGLGNQPQHF
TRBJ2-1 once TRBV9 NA TGTGCCAGCAGCGTAGTGCTATCCTACAATGAGCAGTTCTTC CASSVVLSYNEQFF
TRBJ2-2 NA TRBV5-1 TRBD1 TGCGCCAGCAGCTCACAGGGGGCGAGGAACACCGGGGAGCTGTTTTTT CASSSQGARNTGELFF
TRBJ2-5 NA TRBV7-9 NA TGTGCCAGCAGCCCCGGGGTCCAAGAGACCCAGTACTTC CASSPGVQETQYF
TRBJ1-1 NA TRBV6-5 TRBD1 TGTGCCAGCAGGAGGGGGCTAAGGAACACTGAAGCTTTCTTT CASRRGLRNTEAFF
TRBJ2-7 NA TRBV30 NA TGTGCCTGGAGTGTTATACATTATTCCTACGAGCAGTACTTC CAWSVIHYSYEQYF
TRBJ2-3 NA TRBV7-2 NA TGTGCCAGCAGCCTTACCAGTACCACAGATACGCAGTATTTT CASSLTSTTDTQYF
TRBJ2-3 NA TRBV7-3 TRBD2 TGTGCCAGCAGCTTAGCGGGAGGGCGGGCAGATACGCAGTATTTT CASSLAGGRADTQYF
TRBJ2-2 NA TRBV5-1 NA TGCGCCAGCAGCTTGGTTGGGGGCGCCGGGGAGCTGTTTTTT CASSLVGGAGELFF
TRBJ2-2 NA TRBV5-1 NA TGCGCCAGCAGCTTGTTTGTCGCGAACACCGGGGAGCTGTTTTTT CASSLFVANTGELFF
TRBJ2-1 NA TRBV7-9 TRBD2 TGTGCCAGCAGCTCAATTTACGGGGAGGGAACGTACAATGAGCAGTTCTTC CASSSIYGEGTYNEQFF
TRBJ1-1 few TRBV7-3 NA TGTGCCAGCAGCTTAATGGCAGGTATGAACACTGAAGCTTTCTTT CASSLMAGMNTEAFF
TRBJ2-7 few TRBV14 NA TGTGCCAGCAGCCAAGGGGACTTCCACTACGAGCAGTACTTC CASSQGDFHYEQYF
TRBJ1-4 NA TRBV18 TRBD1 TGTGCCAGCTCACCAGTGTTTCCGGGACAGGGCATAGAAAAACTGTTTTTT CASSPVFPGQGIEKLFF
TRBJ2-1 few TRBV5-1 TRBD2 TGCGCCAGCAGCTTGACTAGCGGGAGCTCCTACAATGAGCAGTTCTTC CASSLTSGSSYNEQFF
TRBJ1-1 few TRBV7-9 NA TGTGCCAGCAGCTTATACAGGGCCAACACTGAAGCTTTCTTT CASSLYRANTEAFF
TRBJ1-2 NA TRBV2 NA TGTGCCAGCAACTTTGGGGGGGATAACTATGGCTACACCTTC CASNFGGDNYGYTF
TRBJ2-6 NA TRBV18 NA TGTGCCAGCTCATGGGCACTACAGGGAACCTCTGGGGCCAACGTCCTGACTTTC CASSWALQGTSGANVLTF
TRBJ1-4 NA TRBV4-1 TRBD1 TGCGCCAGCAGCCTAGGGAGACAGGGAAGGGGAACTAATGAAAAACTGTTTTTT CASSLGRQGRGTNEKLFF
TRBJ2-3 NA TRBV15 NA TGTGCCACCAGCAGAGATCCTAGCACAGATACGCAGTATTTT CATSRDPSTDTQYF
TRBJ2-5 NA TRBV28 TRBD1 TGTGCCAGCAGTCTACTTGGGACAGCGATTTCCCAAGAGACCCAGTACTTC CASSLLGTAISQETQYF
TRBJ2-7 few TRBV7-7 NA TGTGCTAGCAGCTCAGCCCCTGGCCCGTACGAGCAGTACTTC CASSSAPGPYEQYF